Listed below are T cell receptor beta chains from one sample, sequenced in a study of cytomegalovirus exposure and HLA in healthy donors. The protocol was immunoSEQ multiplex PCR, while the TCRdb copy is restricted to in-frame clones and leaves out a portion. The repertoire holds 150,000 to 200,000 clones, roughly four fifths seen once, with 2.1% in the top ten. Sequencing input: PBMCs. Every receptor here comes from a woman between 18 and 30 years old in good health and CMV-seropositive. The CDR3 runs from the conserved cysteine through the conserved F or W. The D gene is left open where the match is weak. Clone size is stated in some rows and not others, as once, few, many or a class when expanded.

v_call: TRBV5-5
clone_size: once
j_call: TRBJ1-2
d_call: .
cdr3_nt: TGTGCCAGCAGGCTGCCGCAGGGCCCCTATGGCTACACCTTC
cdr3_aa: CASRLPQGPYGYTF

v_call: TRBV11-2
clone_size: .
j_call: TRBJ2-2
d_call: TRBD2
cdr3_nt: TGTGCCAGCAGCTCCGGACTAGCCTCCGGGGAGCTGTTTTTT
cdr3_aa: CASSSGLASGELFF

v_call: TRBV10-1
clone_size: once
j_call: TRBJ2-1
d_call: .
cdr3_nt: TGCGCCAGCAGTGAGCAAGTGGGGGCTTACAATGAGCAGTTCTTC
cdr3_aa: CASSEQVGAYNEQFF

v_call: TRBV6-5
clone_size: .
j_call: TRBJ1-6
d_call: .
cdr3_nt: TGTGCCAGCAGGGGGGGGACATTTCTAGCATCCCTCCACTTT
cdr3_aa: CASRGGTFLASLHF

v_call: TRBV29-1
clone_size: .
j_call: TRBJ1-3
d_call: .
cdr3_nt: TGCAGCGCCACAGTGAGCTCTGGAAACACCATATATTTT
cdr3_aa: CSATVSSGNTIYF

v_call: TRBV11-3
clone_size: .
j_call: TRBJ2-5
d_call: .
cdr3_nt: TGTGCCAGCAGCCTTCAATGGCCGGGAGAGACCCAGTACTTC
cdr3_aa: CASSLQWPGETQYF

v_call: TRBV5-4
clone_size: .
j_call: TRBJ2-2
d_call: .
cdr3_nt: TGTGCCAGCAGCTCCTTCCTAGACCGGGACGGGGAGCTGTTTTTT
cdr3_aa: CASSSFLDRDGELFF

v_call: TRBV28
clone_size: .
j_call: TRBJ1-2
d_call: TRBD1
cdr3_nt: TGTGCCAGCAGGCCCCCCGACGGGACAGGGCCCCACGATGGCTACACCTTC
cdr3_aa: CASRPPDGTGPHDGYTF

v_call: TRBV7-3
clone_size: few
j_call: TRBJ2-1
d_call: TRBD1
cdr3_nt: TGTGCCAGCAGTTTAACAGGGGGCGGGTACAATGAGCAGTTCTTC
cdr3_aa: CASSLTGGGYNEQFF

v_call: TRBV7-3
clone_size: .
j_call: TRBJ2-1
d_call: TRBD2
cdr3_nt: TGTGCCAGCAGCCAGGGACTAGCGGGGGGGAATGAGCAGTTCTTC
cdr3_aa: CASSQGLAGGNEQFF

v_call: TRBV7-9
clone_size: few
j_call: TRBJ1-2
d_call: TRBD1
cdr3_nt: TGTTCCAGCAGCTGGCGACAGGGATTCGGCTATGGCTACACCTTC
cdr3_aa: CSSSWRQGFGYGYTF

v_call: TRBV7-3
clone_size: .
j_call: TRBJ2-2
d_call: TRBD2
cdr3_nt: TGTGCCAGCAGAAGCAGCGGGGGTGCCGGGGAGCTGTTTTTT
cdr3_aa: CASRSSGGAGELFF

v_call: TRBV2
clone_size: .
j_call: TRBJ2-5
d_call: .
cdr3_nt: TGTGCCAGCAGTGTAGCCGGGACAGCGGGGACCCAGTACTTC
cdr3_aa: CASSVAGTAGTQYF

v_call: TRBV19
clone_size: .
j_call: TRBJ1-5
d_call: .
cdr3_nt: TGTGCCAGTAGTTCCTACAGTGGTAGAAGCAATCAGCCCCAGCATTTT
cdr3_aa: CASSSYSGRSNQPQHF

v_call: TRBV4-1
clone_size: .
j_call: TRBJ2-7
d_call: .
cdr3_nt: TGCGCCAGCAGCCACGTAGGGGCGGGGGCCCCCGGCGAGCAGTACTTC
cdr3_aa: CASSHVGAGAPGEQYF

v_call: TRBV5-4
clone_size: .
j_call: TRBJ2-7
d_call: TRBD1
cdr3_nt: TGTGCCAGCAGCCCCGAGACAGGGGCGTACTACGAGCAGTACTTC
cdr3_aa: CASSPETGAYYEQYF

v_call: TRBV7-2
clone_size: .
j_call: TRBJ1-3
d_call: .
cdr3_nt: TGTGCCAGCAGCTTAGAGGGGCAGCCATCAAACACCATATATTTT
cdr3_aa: CASSLEGQPSNTIYF

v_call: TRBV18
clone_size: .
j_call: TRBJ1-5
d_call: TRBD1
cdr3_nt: TGTGCCAGCTCAGCGACAGGGGGACAGCCCCAGCATTTT
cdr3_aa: CASSATGGQPQHF

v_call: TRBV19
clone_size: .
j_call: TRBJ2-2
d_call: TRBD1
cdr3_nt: TGTGCCAGTAGTTGGGGGACAGTCAACACCGGGGAGCTGTTTTTT
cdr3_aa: CASSWGTVNTGELFF

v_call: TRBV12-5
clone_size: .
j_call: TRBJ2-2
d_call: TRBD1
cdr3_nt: TGTGCTAGTGGTTTAGACAGGGGCCAAGGGGGCGGGGAGCTGTTTTTT
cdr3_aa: CASGLDRGQGGGELFF

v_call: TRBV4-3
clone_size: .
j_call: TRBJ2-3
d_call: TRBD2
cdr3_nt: TGCGCCAGCAGCCAAGATACTAGCGGGGGAAATACGCAGTATTTT
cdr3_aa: CASSQDTSGGNTQYF

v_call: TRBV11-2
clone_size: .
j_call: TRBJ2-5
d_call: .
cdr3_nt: TGTGCCAGCAGCTCAACAGTTAGGGAGCAGTACTTC
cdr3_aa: CASSSTVREQYF

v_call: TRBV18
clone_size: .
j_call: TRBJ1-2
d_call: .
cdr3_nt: TGTGCCAGCTCACCGGGAGGGGCGCGGGGCTACACCTTC
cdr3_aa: CASSPGGARGYTF

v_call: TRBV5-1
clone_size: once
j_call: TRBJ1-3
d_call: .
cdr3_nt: TGCGCCAGCAGCTTGGCCGCAGGCTCTTCTGGAAACACCATATATTTT
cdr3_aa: CASSLAAGSSGNTIYF

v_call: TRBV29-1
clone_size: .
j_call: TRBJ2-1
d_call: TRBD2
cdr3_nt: TGCAGCGTTAGAACTAGCGGGGGCGATGAGCAGTTCTTC
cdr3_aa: CSVRTSGGDEQFF

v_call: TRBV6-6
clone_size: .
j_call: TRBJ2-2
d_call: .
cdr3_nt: TGTGCCAGCAGAAGCGGAGTGAGGTTCACCGGGGAGCTGTTTTTT
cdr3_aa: CASRSGVRFTGELFF

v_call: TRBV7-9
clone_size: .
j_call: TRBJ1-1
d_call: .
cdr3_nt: TGTGCCAGCAGCCCTGACACCCGATCTGAAGCTTTCTTT
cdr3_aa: CASSPDTRSEAFF

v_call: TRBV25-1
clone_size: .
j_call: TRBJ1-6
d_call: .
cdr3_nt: TGTGCCAGCAAACTGGACAGTTCACCCCTCCACTTT
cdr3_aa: CASKLDSSPLHF

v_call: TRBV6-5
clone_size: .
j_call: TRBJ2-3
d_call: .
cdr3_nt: TGTGCCAGCAGGCGGGGGCCGGGCGCGGGGGATACGCAGTATTTT
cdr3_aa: CASRRGPGAGDTQYF

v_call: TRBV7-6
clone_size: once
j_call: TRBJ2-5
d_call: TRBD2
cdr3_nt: TGTGCCAGCAGCTTAGGTTCGGCTAGCGGGGGGAAGACCCAGTACTTC
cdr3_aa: CASSLGSASGGKTQYF

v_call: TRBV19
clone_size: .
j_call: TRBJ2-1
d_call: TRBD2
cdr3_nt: TGTGCCAGTAGTATAGCGGGGGGTCCATACAATGAGCAGTTCTTC
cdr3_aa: CASSIAGGPYNEQFF

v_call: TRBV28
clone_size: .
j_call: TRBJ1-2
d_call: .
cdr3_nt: TGTGCCAGCAGCTCCACAGGAGGGTATGGCTACACCTTC
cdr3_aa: CASSSTGGYGYTF

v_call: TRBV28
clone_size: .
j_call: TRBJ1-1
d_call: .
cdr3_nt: TGTGCCAGCAGTTTGTCCGGGAGAGAAGGCACTGAAGCTTTCTTT
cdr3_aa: CASSLSGREGTEAFF

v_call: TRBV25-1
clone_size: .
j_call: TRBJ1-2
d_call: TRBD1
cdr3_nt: TGTGCCAGCAGTGATTCCCGACAGGGGTGGGGCTACACCTTC
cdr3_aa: CASSDSRQGWGYTF

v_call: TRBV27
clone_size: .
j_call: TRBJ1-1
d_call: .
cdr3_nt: TGTGCCAGCTATTTCGGCGGGGGTGTGGGGGAGGCTTTCTTT
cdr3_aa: CASYFGGGVGEAFF

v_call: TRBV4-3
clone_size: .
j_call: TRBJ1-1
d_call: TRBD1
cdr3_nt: TGCGCCAGCAGCCAAGCATTCGGGACAGGGACCACTGAAGCTTTCTTT
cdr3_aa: CASSQAFGTGTTEAFF

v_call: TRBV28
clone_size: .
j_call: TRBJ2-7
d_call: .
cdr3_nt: TGTGCCAGCAGTGCGGGAGCAGGGGTGGACGAGCAGTACTTC
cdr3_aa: CASSAGAGVDEQYF

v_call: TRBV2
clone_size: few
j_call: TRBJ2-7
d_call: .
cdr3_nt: TGTGCCAGCAGTGTGGCCCGTGGGCAGTACTTC
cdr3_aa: CASSVARGQYF

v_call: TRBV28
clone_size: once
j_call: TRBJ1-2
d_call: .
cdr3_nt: TGTGCCAGCAGTTTTCGGGACTACCACTATGGCTACACCTTC
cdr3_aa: CASSFRDYHYGYTF

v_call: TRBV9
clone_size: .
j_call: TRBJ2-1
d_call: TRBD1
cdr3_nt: TGTGCCAGCAGCGTCGGACAGGGAGGAGTCGGTGAGCAGTTCTTC
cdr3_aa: CASSVGQGGVGEQFF

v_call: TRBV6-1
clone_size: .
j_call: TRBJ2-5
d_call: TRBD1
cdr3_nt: TGTGCCTCGGTCCTAGACAGGGGGCGCGGGGAGACCCAGTACTTC
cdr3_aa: CASVLDRGRGETQYF

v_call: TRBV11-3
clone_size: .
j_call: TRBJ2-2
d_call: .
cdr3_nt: TGTGCCAGCAGCCCATCCGGCATCCAGGGGTTTGTTGGCGGGGAGCTGTTTTTT
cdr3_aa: CASSPSGIQGFVGGELFF